This entry is about one T cell receptor beta chain. The clone's antigen remains unknown. Qualities for individual bases were not recorded, and no much larger clone is one base off. The sample originates from a study of T cells in tuberculosis (dated by TCRdb to between 2017 and 2018). Study-wide context: In the study, CD1B tetramers and high-throughput TCR immunosequencing were combined to characterize T cells specific for the mycobacterial lipid antigen glucose monomycolate (GMM). PBMC from active tuberculosis patients were archived either before standard anti-tuberculosis treatment began or within 7 days of the start of that treatment. IGRA-negative adolescents, IGRA-positive adolescents with latent tuberculosis and adults with active tuberculosis, around 9 per group, were compared in a South African clinical cohort. Summary of the overall study and its limitations: With the diverse GMM-specific repertoire as input, a classifier achieved 87% accuracy (AUROC 0.7 to 0.95), whereas GEM motif frequencies as input gave under 75% accuracy. Which clinical samples got chosen depended on the availability of cryopreserved specimens, and the active tuberculosis cases were adults, whereas the controls were adolescents. Smaller mean NN-distances to GMM-specific TCRs were observed in active tuberculosis TCR-alpha repertoires than in IGRA-negative controls, suggesting clonal expansion of GMM-specific TCRs. The smaller NN-distances were partly driven by shorter CDR3-alpha lengths in active tuberculosis patients, and the difference for TCR-beta did not reach statistical significance.

TCR libraries were generated with the immunoSEQ multiplex PCR assay, using TCR-beta and/or TCR-alpha/delta assays for each sample. Amplified TCR libraries were sequenced on the Illumina high-throughput platform. The paper's processing steps were these. Clustering and dimensionality reduction relied on pairwise TCRdist distances among GMM-specific receptors from T cells that were either sorted ex vivo or expanded in vitro. Each clinical repertoire was assigned a mean NN-distance score, defined as the average TCRdist to the nearest 10% of tetramer-positive reference sequences. GEM TCR motif frequency was calculated as the fraction of unique TCRs that matched known GEM sequences by V/J usage and CDR3 length. Linear discriminant analysis with leave-one-out cross-validation, implemented in scikit-learn, was used to classify active tuberculosis. Not all clones reach the TCRdb copy of this immuneACCESS table, which keeps in-frame sequences only. Checked studies attribute under half of the gap to unresolved V genes and leave the rest unexplained. Clone size and V and J calls were adopted from that table, with D and trimming inferred from the DNA. The table for this sample lists 30,000 or so clones; roughly 88% of them were counted only once. The top ten hold approximately 4.7% of the sample.

The meaning of the sample's time point label: new active TB diagnosis, blood taken before or within 7 days of starting treatment. The patients with active tuberculosis were newly diagnosed, HIV-seronegative South African adults aged 18 years or older. Confirmation of active tuberculosis was based on positive sputum smear microscopy and/or a positive M. tuberculosis culture. Immunosequencing of unsorted cryopreserved PBMC covered, on average, approximately 100,000 T cells per clinical donor. From the germline V gene, CDR1 is MGHRA and CDR2 is YSYEKL. The CDR3 goes from the cysteine to the phenylalanine over 16 residues. Only CDR3 DNA is held: 48 bases, read in frame from base 1. V lost 2 bases and J lost 0 bases; the stretch between them is 12 bases long.

The sequencing here drew on PBMCs, taken at tuberculosis diagnosis. The rearranged chain carries TRBV4-1 and TRBJ2-3; no D gene can be assigned with confidence. This clonotype was sampled from an adult with tuberculosis. CDR3 region: CASSQFAGYSTDTQYF. The DNA sequence reads TGCGCCAGCAGCCAATTTGCAGGATATAGCACAGATACGCAGTATTTT.